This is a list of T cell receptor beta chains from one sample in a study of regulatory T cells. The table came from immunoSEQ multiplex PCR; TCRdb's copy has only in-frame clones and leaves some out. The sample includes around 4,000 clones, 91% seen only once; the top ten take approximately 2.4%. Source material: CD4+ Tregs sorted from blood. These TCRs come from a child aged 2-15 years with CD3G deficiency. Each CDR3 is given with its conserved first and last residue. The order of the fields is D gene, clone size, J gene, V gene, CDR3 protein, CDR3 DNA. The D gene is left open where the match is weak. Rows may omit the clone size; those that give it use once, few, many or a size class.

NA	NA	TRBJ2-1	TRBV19	CASSTGLTNNEQFF	TGTGCCAGTAGTACAGGTCTCACCAACAATGAGCAGTTCTTC
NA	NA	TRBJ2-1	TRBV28	CASSEGWTREQFF	TGTGCCAGCAGTGAGGGGTGGACGCGAGAGCAGTTCTTC
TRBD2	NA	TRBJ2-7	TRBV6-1	CASSALRAGASYEQYF	TGTGCCAGCAGTGCCCTCAGAGCGGGAGCCTCCTACGAGCAGTACTTC
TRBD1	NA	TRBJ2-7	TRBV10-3	CAIRGTGSYEQYF	TGTGCCATCAGGGGGACAGGGTCCTACGAGCAGTACTTC
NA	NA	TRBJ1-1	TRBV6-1	CASGWGEAFF	TGTGCCAGCGGTTGGGGGGAAGCTTTCTTT
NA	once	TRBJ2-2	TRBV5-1	CASSLASGEEELFF	TGCGCCAGCAGCTTGGCCTCGGGGGAAGAGGAGCTGTTTTTT
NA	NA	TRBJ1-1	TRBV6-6	CASSRGQNTEAFF	TGTGCCAGCAGTCGGGGACAGAACACTGAAGCTTTCTTT
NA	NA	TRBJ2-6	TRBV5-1	CASSLVSPPGANVLTF	TGCGCCAGCAGCTTGGTTTCCCCGCCTGGGGCCAACGTCCTGACTTTC
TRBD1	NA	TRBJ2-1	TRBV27	CASSTQLVHRGHEQFF	TGTGCCAGCAGTACTCAGCTCGTTCACAGGGGGCATGAGCAGTTCTTC
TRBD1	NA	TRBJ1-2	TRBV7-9	CASSSGTDFNYGYTF	TGTGCCAGCAGCTCCGGGACAGACTTTAACTATGGCTACACCTTC
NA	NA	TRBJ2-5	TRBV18	CASSPSGSEETQYF	TGTGCCAGCTCACCATCAGGGTCGGAAGAGACCCAGTACTTC
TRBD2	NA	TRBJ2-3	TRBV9	CASSHGLAGEHTQYF	TGTGCCAGCAGCCACGGACTAGCGGGAGAGCATACGCAGTATTTT
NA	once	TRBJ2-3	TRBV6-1	CASSTAAGGTDTQYF	TGTGCCAGCAGTACGGCGGCCGGGGGCACAGATACGCAGTATTTT
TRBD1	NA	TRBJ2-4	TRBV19	CASLPGQGGLAKNIQYF	TGTGCCAGCCTCCCGGGACAGGGAGGACTAGCCAAAAACATTCAGTACTTC
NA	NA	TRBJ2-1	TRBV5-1	CASSMGDDYNEQFF	TGCGCCAGCAGCATGGGGGACGACTACAATGAGCAGTTCTTC
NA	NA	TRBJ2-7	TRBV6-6	CASTQTPGEQYF	TGTGCCAGCACCCAGACCCCTGGGGAGCAGTACTTC
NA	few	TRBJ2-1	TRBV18	CASSPGISEQFF	TGTGCCAGCTCACCCGGTATTAGTGAGCAGTTCTTC